This T cell receptor (beta chain) was documented in a study of PD-L1 blockade in urothelial cancer. Looking at the study overall: Males with bladder-origin urothelial cancer constituted about 90% of the roughly 30 patients. Analyses used blood from 3 weeks (second dose) and 6 weeks after treatment start.

Every PCR got spiked synthetic TCR analog templates. The table came from immunoSEQ multiplex PCR; TCRdb's copy has only in-frame clones and leaves some out. The data hold about 81,000 clones, with more than 70% observed a single time. CDR1 is SGHVS and CDR2 is FQNEAQ in the germline V gene. Trimming removed 3 bases from V and 1 base from J; junction bases left unmatched: 5. The CDR3 consists of 15 residues. The time point here: pretreatment peripheral blood. The chain couples TRBV7-8 to TRBJ2-7; TRBD2 matches 8 bases. The material was PBMCs, obtained around atezolizumab (anti-PD-L1) treatment. This TCR derives from an elderly woman with urothelial cancer. CDR3 loop: CASSFGLAASYEQYF. Written as DNA, the CDR3 is TGTGCCAGCAGCTTCGGACTAGCAGCTTCCTACGAGCAGTACTTC. Supplemented by reference TRBV7-8 and TRBJ2-7, the full variable domain reads GAGVSQSPRYKVAKRGQDVALRCDPISGHVSLFWYQQALGQGPEFLTYFQNEAQLDKSGLPSDRFFAERPEGSVSTLKIQRTQQEDSAVYLCASSFGLAASYEQYFGPGTRLTVT.